The following is a T cell receptor beta chain sequence with its context. In its sample, this clonotype was seen many times. Its antigen is unknown. A read error may account for a junction end that differs from germline. The data belong to a study of T cells in Graves' hyperthyroidism and ophthalmopathy (dated by TCRdb to between 2018 and 2021). Broadly, across the study: Peripheral blood samples were taken at the time of initial diagnosis, prior to any treatment. To identify distinguishing TCR V-J signatures, a discovery cohort of about 100 patients was used, comprising 43 with Graves' ophthalmopathy and around 60 with stable Graves' hyperthyroidism. Prospective prediction of ophthalmopathy was tested in an independent validation cohort consisting of about 20 hyperthyroidism patients and some 16 patients who later progressed to ophthalmopathy. The 100 discovery patients were divided at random into training and test sets in a 7:3 ratio. The study also compared thyroid tissue and blood T-cell repertoires from several Graves' hyperthyroidism patients. After sampling, hyperthyroidism patients received methimazole starting at 30 mg daily, and ophthalmopathy patients received high-dose intravenous methylprednisolone. TCR Vbeta CDR3 sequencing of approximately 140 peripheral blood samples (about 45 ophthalmopathy, about 75 hyperthyroidism and approximately 17 progressor patients) is reported in the paper.

Points the paper makes about the study in general: In cross-validation, a model built on a 13 V-J signature told ophthalmopathy apart from stable hyperthyroidism with 87.88% sensitivity and 81% to 82% specificity, and in testing the same model reached 80%/75%. In validation, the model predicted progression to ophthalmopathy with just under 71% sensitivity and around 72% specificity, a median of about 6 months before onset. Sample size was not statistically predetermined, and blinding of investigators to group allocation was not performed. Most expanded thyroid clonotypes (frequency above 0.001) were also detected in blood, suggesting blood repertoires may reflect thyroid immune responses.

The TCR beta CDR3 regions were amplified from RNA transcripts. A first-round RT-PCR of the TCR CDR3 used the HTBI primer set with the Qiagen OneStep RT-PCR kit. Libraries were constructed in a second round of multiplex PCR, after which size selection and purification were performed. The libraries were sequenced on an Illumina HiSeq2000 using paired-end 100 bp reads. Per the source publication's procedure: SOAPnuke was used to process the raw data, throwing out any read that contained adapters or uncalled bases, had a mean Phred below 15, or lacked an exact constant-primer or identifier match. High-quality paired reads were merged using COPE v1.2.5, and each unique nucleotide sequence was defined as a clonotype. MiTCR v1.1 was used to align the clonotypes against IMGT TRBV, TRBD and TRBJ reference segments. The analysis was restricted to V-J combinations with a frequency above 0.0001, which together covered 99% to 99.2% of the repertoires. A TCS score was defined as the ratio between F50 (clonal expansion) and ExV (chaos), using BLOSUM62-based TCRdist between CDR3 peptides within each V-J. Welch's t-statistics and random forest reduced just over 500 V-J features to fewer than 15, which were used in a naive Bayes classifier (R e1071). TCRdb ran its own pipeline on the public reads, namely fastp trimming at Q25 and MiXCR clone calling, and kept in-frame beta chains. Every CDR3 protein is listed once, alongside the most common genes and DNA of its rows. It is TCRdb's table, rather than the study itself, that gives the V and J calls and clone size. The sample yields around 350,000 distinct CDR3 sequences; about 15% were counted once. The top ten clonotypes cover around a third of the sample.

The hyperthyroidism patients were between 18 and 65 years old and newly diagnosed, with a disease duration of less than 2 months. Patients with uncontrolled infections, other autoimmune diseases, pregnancy or lactation were excluded. Diagnoses were based on clinical symptoms, serum thyroxine and TRAb, thyroid ultrasound and orbital computed tomography. Blood from progressor patients was collected at the time of first diagnosis with hyperthyroidism, before any ophthalmopathy symptoms had appeared. PBMCs were isolated from approximately 10 ml of fresh peripheral blood by Ficoll-Paque density gradient centrifugation. Progressor patients were initially diagnosed with Graves' hyperthyroidism and developed ophthalmopathy during follow-up. Total RNA was extracted with Trizol reagent, and quality was checked on an Agilent 2100 Bioanalyzer. CDR1 and CDR2 are drawn from the germline V gene (reference sequence): LNHDA, SQIVND. Taken from cysteine to phenylalanine, the CDR3 has 15 residues. The only DNA kept is the CDR3, 45 bases in frame from the first base.

Sequencing was performed on blood. Recombination joined TRBV19 with TRBJ2-1; a tentative D call is TRBD2 (5 bases match). The receptor was derived from a woman aged 25 to 39 with Graves' hyperthyroidism that later progressed to Graves' ophthalmopathy. The CDR3 in this case is CASRIGRGSHNEQFF. The bases are TGTGCCAGTAGGATAGGAAGAGGGAGCCACAATGAGCAGTTCTTC.